The entry that follows covers one TCR beta chain sequence. Antigen unknown. This sample stems from a study of T cells in Graves' hyperthyroidism and ophthalmopathy. The CDR3 is 15 amino acids. Germline V gives CDR1 MNHNS, CDR2 SASEGT. Amplification of TCR beta CDR3 regions used RNA as the template. Primed by the HTBI set, a first-round RT-PCR was run on the TCR CDR3. TCRdb processed the multiplex PCR reads anew with MiXCR; each CDR3 protein has one entry. Of roughly 240,000 distinct CDR3 sequences listed, around 26% are singletons. General study results and limits: The model forecast ophthalmopathy, anticipating it by a median 6.5 months before onset. Among thyroid clonotypes expanded above 0.001, most also appeared in blood.

Ophthalmopathy cases scored 3 or more on the Clinical Activity Score and 4 or more on NOSPECS grade, with duration below 3 months. Patients were excluded because of uncontrolled infection, other autoimmune disease, pregnancy or lactation. The chain links TRBV6-1 to TRBJ2-7, with D perhaps matching TRBD2 (5 bases). The better agreement between TRBJ2-1 and the DNA end casts doubt on the J call. The specimen sequenced was blood. The source of this sequence is a woman in her 40s with Graves' ophthalmopathy. The CDR3 DNA is TGTGCCAGCAGCCCTACTATCGAGAGGGTCTCCGAGCAGTTCTTC. Protein product: CASSPTIERVSEQFF.